The 22 T cell receptor beta chains below come from one sample, sequenced in a study of blood T cell repertoires in COVID-19. Some clones are missing from TCRdb's copy, which holds only in-frame ones; the method was immunoSEQ multiplex PCR. Of roughly 300,000 clones listed, more than 70% are singletons. Sequencing used peripheral blood. These receptors came from a woman aged 45 to 65 with acute or convalescent COVID-19.

The CDR3 DNA is TGTGCCAGCAGCTTAGAAGGGACTAGCGCAGGGGAGCTGTTTTTT. As protein: CASSLEGTSAGELFF. This chain links TRBV11-3 with TRBJ2-2; TRBD2 matches 10 bases. CDR3 length: 15 amino acids. Germline trimming cut 0 bases from V and 8 bases from J; bases unmatched to any gene: 3. Germline V gives CDR1 SGHNT, CDR2 YENEEA.

This rearrangement joins TRBV7-3 to TRBJ2-7; tentative D call: TRBD2 (6 bases). The CDR3 length is 14 residues. Between the trimmed V and J ends, which lost 5 bases and 0 bases, there was a span of 11 bases. Germline CDR1 and CDR2: SGHTA and FQGTGA. The CDR3 reads CASSELGGSYEQYF. Here the CDR3 DNA reads TGTGCCAGCAGCGAATTGGGGGGCTCCTACGAGCAGTACTTC.

The chain recombines TRBV6-1 with TRBJ2-6; TRBD1 aligns across 10 bases. Germline V gene data show CDR1 as MNHNS and CDR2 as SASEGT. Trimming took 4 bases from V and 0 from J; bases not matched to a gene: 3. This CDR3 is built from 17 residues. CDR3 sequence: CASSGTGGPSGANVLTF. In DNA form, the CDR3 reads TGTGCCAGCAGTGGGACAGGGGGACCCTCTGGGGCCAACGTCCTGACTTTC.

The chain recombines TRBV7-9 with TRBJ2-1, with a weak D call TRBD1 (6 bases). The V and J ends lost 5 bases and 1 base respectively, with 15 bases between them. The germline V gene encodes CDR1 SEHNR and CDR2 FQNEAQ (reference sequence). The CDR3 has 16 amino acids. DNA for the CDR3: TGTGCCAGCAGCCCCTGGGGACATAAGTCCTACAATGAGCAGTTCTTC. Translating gives CASSPWGHKSYNEQFF.

This clone came up once. This chain links TRBV29-1 with TRBJ1-1; D possibly corresponds to TRBD1 (5 bases). The CDR3 sequence is 14 residues long. Trimming stripped 4 bases from V and 1 base from J, with 13 bases between. Germline CDR1 and CDR2: SQVTM and ANQGSEA. The CDR3 nucleotides read TGCAGCGTTGTGCAGGGAAGGGAGAACACTGAAGCTTTCTTT. Its protein is CSVVQGRENTEAFF.

The CDR3 here is CAISSGDTEAFF. In DNA form, the CDR3 reads TGTGCCATCAGCTCCGGGGACACTGAAGCTTTCTTT. The chain couples TRBV10-3 to TRBJ1-1; D is unclear. The CDR3 totals 12 residues. Germline V gives CDR1 ENHRY, CDR2 SYGVKD. The germline V and J ends were trimmed by 6 bases and 3 bases, with 8 bases remaining between them.

The J gene is TRBJ2-1, the V gene TRBV29-1; 9 bases are shared with TRBD2. V was pared by 7 bases and J by 9 bases, with 13 bases of the junction left unmatched. CDR1 is SQVTM and CDR2 is ANQGSEA in the germline V gene. The length of the CDR3 is 14 residues. This chain's CDR3 is CSAGTGTSLGEQFF. In nucleotides, the CDR3 is TGCAGCGCCGGGACCGGGACTAGCCTTGGTGAGCAGTTCTTC.

This clone turned up a few times. CDR3 nucleotide sequence: TGTGCCTGGATCCCGGGAGCCAATGAGCAGTTCTTC. Encoded protein: CAWIPGANEQFF. This chain connects TRBV30 to TRBJ2-1, with D maybe TRBD2 (6 bases). CDR3 length: 12 amino acids. The ends were cut back, 4 bases at V and 6 bases at J, with 10 bases in the middle. CDR1 and CDR2 from the germline V gene are GTSNPN and SVGIG (reference sequence).

The genes are TRBV5-6 and TRBJ2-1, with 8 bases that match TRBD2. Germline CDR1 and CDR2: SGHDT and YYEEEE. CDR3 size: 14 residues. Trimming at V came to 2 bases and at J to 2 bases, leaving 0 bases not matched to a gene. CDR3 sequence reads: CASSLAGAYNEQFF. The CDR3 bases are TGTGCCAGCAGCTTAGCGGGGGCCTACAATGAGCAGTTCTTC.

This chain connects TRBV5-6 to TRBJ1-4; D is unclear. V dropped 0 bases and J dropped 4 bases, with 7 bases sitting between them. There are 14 residues in the CDR3. CDR1 is SGHDT and CDR2 is YYEEEE in the germline V gene. CDR3 sequence (DNA): TGTGCCAGCAGCTTGGTGGCCGTTAATGAAAAACTGTTTTTT. Its protein is CASSLVAVNEKLFF.

This chain uses TRBV7-9 with TRBJ2-3; unclear D gene. The CDR3 is 14 amino acids. V was trimmed by 1 base and J by 0 bases, leaving 5 bases between them. The germline V gene has CDR1 SEHNR and CDR2 FQNEAQ (reference sequence). The CDR3 DNA follows: TGTGCCAGCAGCTTAGACCAGAGCACAGATACGCAGTATTTT. This gives the protein CASSLDQSTDTQYF. Together with reference TRBV7-9 and TRBJ2-3, the CDR3 gives the full variable domain: DTGVSQNPRHKITKRGQNVTFRCDPISEHNRLYWYRQTLGQGPEFLTYFQNEAQLEKSRLLSDRFSAERPKGSFSTLEIQRTEQGDSAMYLCASSLDQSTDTQYFGPGTRLTVL.

This clone was counted ten times or more. The chain recombines TRBV6-6 with TRBJ1-4; 7 bases agree with TRBD1. CDR3 length: 16 amino acids. CDR1 and CDR2 from the germline V gene are MNHNY and SVGAGI (reference sequence). Trimming at V came to 4 bases and at J to 1 base, leaving 6 bases not matched to a gene. The CDR3 region has the DNA TGTGCCAGCAGTTCCAGACAGGGCCGAACTAATGAAAAACTGTTTTTT. This gives the protein CASSSRQGRTNEKLFF.

This clone was picked up a small number of times. The rearrangement links TRBV5-1 to TRBJ2-1, with 8 positions matching TRBD2. This CDR3 is built from 18 residues. The V segment lost 0 bases and the J segment 7 bases; nucleotides outside the gene matches: 15. CDR1 is SGHRS, CDR2 YFSETQ, per germline. The CDR3 here is CASSLDGGRPAGENEQFF. CDR3 DNA sequence: TGCGCCAGCAGCTTGGATGGCGGGAGGCCTGCCGGGGAAAATGAGCAGTTCTTC.

The rearrangement uses TRBV7-2 and TRBJ1-3; TRBD1 might be the D (5 bases). Deletions cut 3 bases from V and 0 bases from J, with 9 bases between. Germline V gives CDR1 SGHTA, CDR2 FQGNSA. CDR3 length: 15 amino acids. The CDR3 DNA is TGTGCCAGCAGCTTCGCGGGACCCTCTGGAAACACCATATATTTT. Translating it yields CASSFAGPSGNTIYF.

The J gene is TRBJ2-5, the V gene TRBV24-1, with D perhaps matching TRBD2 (7 bases). The germline V and J ends were trimmed by 4 bases and 4 bases, with 15 bases remaining between them. The CDR3 is made up of 15 amino acids. The V gene's germline CDR1 is KGHDR and CDR2 SFDVKD. Here the CDR3 reads CATSDPRGPGETQYF. The DNA for the CDR3 is TGTGCCACCAGTGACCCGCGGGGGCCGGGAGAGACCCAGTACTTC.

CDR3 DNA: TGTGCCAGCACCTTCCGGGCGGGTAGCGGGAGTTTTGGTAATGAGCAGTTCTTC. It translates to CASTFRAGSGSFGNEQFF. The chain links TRBV5-6 to TRBJ2-1; TRBD2 agrees at 9 bases. This CDR3 is built from 18 residues. The germline V gene encodes CDR1 SGHDT and CDR2 YYEEEE. V shed 6 bases, J shed 7 bases, and the junction held 20 bases outside the gene matches.

The chain is built from TRBV14 and TRBJ1-2, with 7 nucleotides matching TRBD1. The CDR3 length is 16 residues. Germline loops: CDR1 SGHDN, CDR2 FVKESK. V was pared by 1 base and J by 4 bases, with 9 bases of the junction left unmatched. The CDR3 bases are TGTGCCAGCAGCCAAGGTATCAGGGGGGTCATCTATGGCTACACCTTC. It translates to CASSQGIRGVIYGYTF. The full variable domain, in which reference TRBV14 and TRBJ1-2 provide the parts outside the CDR3, is EAGVTQFPSHSVIEKGQTVTLRCDPISGHDNLYWYRRVMGKEIKFLLHFVKESKQDESGMPNNRFLAERTGGTYSTLKVQPAELEDSGVYFCASSQGIRGVIYGYTFGSGTRLTVV.

V usage is TRBV10-3 and J usage is TRBJ2-3; 10 bases match TRBD1. There are 15 residues in the CDR3. Losses at the gene ends were 8 bases for V and 3 bases for J; bases not matched to a gene: 8. Germline loops: CDR1 ENHRY, CDR2 SYGVKD. The chain's CDR3 is CAIGEPGQGTDTQYF. CDR3 DNA sequence: TGTGCCATCGGGGAACCGGGACAGGGGACAGATACGCAGTATTTT.

This clone was recorded once. V is TRBV7-2 and J is TRBJ1-5; the D gene is possibly TRBD1 (5 bases). Germline V gene data show CDR1 as SGHTA and CDR2 as FQGNSA. The CDR3 contains 15 residues. V gave up 4 bases and J gave up 6 bases, with 16 bases separating them. The CDR3 here is CASSSFSGPFQPQHF. The CDR3 DNA sequence: TGTGCCAGCAGCTCATTCTCAGGGCCTTTTCAGCCCCAGCATTTT.

This chain uses TRBV4-3 with TRBJ2-7, with D possibly matching TRBD2 (5 bases). The germline gives CDR1 LGHNA, CDR2 YSLEER. The CDR3 length is 15 residues. V shed 1 base and J shed 3 bases, with 13 bases lying between them. The chain's CDR3 is CASSQVYGGYYEQYF. The CDR3 bases are TGCGCCAGCAGCCAAGTGTACGGAGGCTACTACGAGCAGTACTTC.

The chain recombines TRBV6-5 with TRBJ2-3; 7 bases are a match to TRBD2. Per the germline V gene, CDR1 is MNHEY and CDR2 is SVGAGI. V dropped 5 bases and J dropped 8; count of bases not matched to a gene: 4. The CDR3 is 12 residues long. CDR3 sequence: CASSPWGGTQYF. The CDR3, as DNA: TGTGCCAGCAGTCCTTGGGGGGGTACGCAGTATTTT.

J is TRBJ1-4 and V is TRBV7-2; 7 positions agree with TRBD1. Trimming removed 4 bases from V and 0 bases from J; junction bases left unmatched: 5. Germline V gives CDR1 SGHTA, CDR2 FQGNSA. This CDR3 is 16 amino acids long. CDR3 in amino acids: CASSSGQYATNEKLFF. In DNA form, the CDR3 reads TGTGCCAGCAGCTCGGGACAGTATGCAACTAATGAAAAACTGTTTTTT.